The rows below give T cell receptor beta chains drawn from one sample of a study of blood T cell repertoires in COVID-19. Sequencing used immunoSEQ multiplex PCR; TCRdb keeps in-frame clones, though not all of them. The data show more than 200,000 clones, under 90% seen once. The sample taken for sequencing was PBMCs or T cells enriched from blood (not recorded which). The receptors here all came from a man between 60 and 75 years old who had recovered from COVID-19. Both conserved end residues are part of each CDR3. A D gene is named only where the DNA matches it firmly. Size is omitted from some rows. Given values are once, few, many or a class for expanded clones.

j_call | clone_size | v_call | d_call | cdr3_aa | cdr3_nt
TRBJ1-4 | . | TRBV21-1 | . | CASSKLQGGTNEKLFF | TGTGCCAGCAGCAAATTACAGGGTGGAACTAATGAAAAACTGTTTTTT
TRBJ1-1 | . | TRBV18 | . | CASSSTANTEAFF | TGTGCCAGCTCATCGACAGCGAACACTGAAGCTTTCTTT
TRBJ1-1 | many | TRBV6-5 | TRBD1 | CASSKQGITEAFF | TGTGCCAGCAGCAAACAGGGGATCACTGAAGCTTTCTTT
TRBJ2-7 | . | TRBV29-1 | . | CSVGGQLGDYEQYF | TGCAGCGTCGGAGGACAGTTGGGTGACTACGAGCAGTACTTC
TRBJ2-1 | . | TRBV7-9 | TRBD2 | CASSLAAGLAGGYNEQFF | TGTGCCAGCAGCTTAGCGGCGGGACTAGCGGGGGGGTACAATGAGCAGTTCTTC
TRBJ2-4 | . | TRBV7-8 | . | CASSLVIGGTKNIQYF | TGTGCCAGCAGCTTAGTGATAGGGGGAACCAAAAACATTCAGTACTTC
TRBJ1-1 | . | TRBV6-2/TRBV6-3 | TRBD1 | CASSYLGQGTENTEAFF | TGTGCCAGCAGTTACCTGGGACAGGGGACCGAGAACACTGAAGCTTTCTTT
TRBJ1-1 | . | TRBV5-1 | . | CASSLGGLDTEAFF | TGCGCCAGCAGCTTGGGGGGGCTGGACACTGAAGCTTTCTTT
TRBJ1-1 | . | TRBV19 | TRBD1 | CASSMGTANTEAFF | TGTGCCAGTAGTATGGGGACAGCAAACACTGAAGCTTTCTTT
TRBJ1-4 | . | TRBV18 | . | CASSPNAGGFEKLFF | TGTGCCAGCTCACCGAACGCGGGAGGTTTTGAAAAACTGTTTTTT
TRBJ2-2 | . | TRBV4-3 | . | CASSQVHGRGHTGELFF | TGCGCCAGCAGCCAAGTGCACGGGCGGGGGCACACCGGGGAGCTGTTTTTT
TRBJ2-3 | . | TRBV7-2 | TRBD2 | CASRPRLAGVDTQYF | TGTGCCAGCAGGCCAAGACTAGCGGGTGTAGATACGCAGTATTTT
TRBJ1-1 | . | TRBV12-3/TRBV12-4 | . | CASSLGEYTEAFF | TGTGCCAGCAGTTTAGGCGAGTACACTGAAGCTTTCTTT
TRBJ2-6 | . | TRBV30 | . | CAWSRRDKGTSGANVLTF | TGTGCCTGGAGTCGACGGGACAAGGGGACCTCTGGGGCCAACGTCCTGACTTTC
TRBJ1-1 | . | TRBV18 | . | CASSPSPVPNTEAFF | TGTGCCAGCTCACCAAGCCCCGTACCGAACACTGAAGCTTTCTTT
TRBJ2-3 | . | TRBV4-2 | . | CASSRTGSTDTQYF | TGTGCCAGCAGCCGCACAGGGAGCACAGATACGCAGTATTTT
TRBJ1-4 | . | TRBV2 | . | CASKKTQGEKLFF | TGTGCCAGCAAAAAAACTCAGGGGGAAAAACTGTTTTTT
TRBJ2-6 | . | TRBV9 | . | CASSVSGISGANVLTF | TGTGCCAGCAGCGTTTCAGGGATCTCTGGGGCCAACGTCCTGACTTTC
TRBJ1-4 | . | TRBV11-3 | . | CASSLGTAPDGEKLFF | TGTGCCAGCAGCTTAGGGACAGCGCCCGATGGCGAAAAACTGTTTTTT
TRBJ2-6 | . | TRBV5-4 | . | CASSLEAAGSWTF | TGTGCCAGCAGCTTGGAGGCAGCAGGCTCCTGGACTTTC
TRBJ1-1 | . | TRBV5-6 | . | CASSLWENEAFF | TGTGCCAGCAGCTTGTGGGAGAATGAAGCTTTCTTT
TRBJ2-3 | . | TRBV9 | . | CASSEGPGNTQYF | TGTGCCAGCAGCGAGGGCCCGGGGAATACGCAGTATTTT
TRBJ2-5 | . | TRBV3-1/TRBV3-2 | . | CASSQDRGGDIETQYF | TGTGCCAGCAGCCAAGATAGGGGCGGAGACATTGAGACCCAGTACTTC
TRBJ2-1 | . | TRBV5-1 | TRBD1 | CASSLAGTGRNEQFF | TGCGCCAGCAGCTTGGCCGGGACAGGCCGAAATGAGCAGTTCTTC
TRBJ1-3 | . | TRBV4-3 | . | CASSQVSGNTIYF | TGCGCCAGCAGCCAAGTATCTGGAAACACCATATATTTT